This T cell receptor beta chain was identified during a study of T and B cells in COVID-19 patients. Study information: Of 20 active-infection patients, 11 to 12 were critically ill with mechanical ventilation or extracorporeal membrane oxygenation.

This clonotype has more than one count but fewer than ten. This CDR3 is built from 14 residues. Unmatched junction bases numbered 4, after V lost 6 bases and J lost 0 bases. Germline V gives CDR1 MNHEY, CDR2 SVGAGI. Blood genomic DNA input for TRB amplification was roughly 250-500 ng. BIOMED2 TRB-A/B primer pools were used in multiplex TRB PCR. TCRdb reanalysed the multiplex PCR reads using MiXCR and keeps one entry per CDR3 protein. The sample has roughly 15,000 distinct CDR3 sequences; 25% to 35% are singletons. Input material: blood. This sequence joins TRBV6-5 and TRBJ1-2, with 7 nucleotides matching TRBD1. The clonotype was recovered from a human donor who had recovered from COVID-19. The CDR3 sequence: CASRMGQTNYGYTF. In DNA form, the CDR3 reads TGTGCCAGCAGAATGGGACAGACTAACTATGGCTACACCTTC.